The entry below describes one TCR beta chain. Assay: immunoSEQ multiplex PCR; the TCRdb copy retains only in-frame clones and omits some. The table includes 120,000 or so clones, more than 80% detected once. The data are from a study of blood T cell repertoires in COVID-19. Study context: Collection of acute and convalescent COVID-19 samples took place in the United States, Italy and Spain.

The CDR3 contains 15 residues. CDR1 MNHNS and CDR2 SASEGT come from the germline V gene. Trimming removed 2 bases from V and 4 bases from J, with 12 bases in between. Sequenced material: peripheral blood. The genes are TRBV6-1 and TRBJ2-1, with D tentatively TRBD1 (6 bases). This receptor was obtained from a man in his forties with acute or convalescent COVID-19. The CDR3 loop is CASSESGQYYNEQFF. CDR3 DNA sequence: TGTGCCAGCAGTGAATCTGGACAGTATTACAATGAGCAGTTCTTC.